A single sample is the source of the 32 T cell receptor beta chains below, sequenced in a study of blood T cell repertoires in COVID-19. The protocol was immunoSEQ multiplex PCR, while the TCRdb copy is restricted to in-frame clones and leaves out a portion. Counted here are roughly 150,000 clones, roughly 82% occurring once; the ten biggest clones make up 6.5% to 9%. The sample comprised peripheral blood. The receptors come from a woman aged 45-65 years in a cohort sampled during active or convalescent COVID-19.

V is TRBV5-5 and J is TRBJ1-3, with D unresolved. The CDR3 is made up of 14 amino acids. V was shortened by 1 base and J by 0 bases, with 5 bases between the two germline ends. Germline V gene data show CDR1 as SGHKS and CDR2 as YYEKEE (reference sequence). The DNA of the CDR3 is TGTGCCAGCAGCTTGCGCAGCTCTGGAAACACCATATATTTT. Translated, it gives CASSLRSSGNTIYF.

The J gene is TRBJ2-5, the V gene TRBV3-1 (or the pseudogene TRBV3-2), with D perhaps matching TRBD2 (5 bases). Trimming took off 4 bases at V and 4 bases at J, with 10 bases between the two ends. The CDR3 totals 13 residues. The germline V gene has CDR1 LGHDT and CDR2 YNNKEL (reference sequence). The CDR3 DNA sequence: TGTGCCAGCAGCCGCGAACGGGGAGAGACCCAGTACTTC. This translates into CASSRERGETQYF.

The CDR3 here is CASSLAGGAPGYTF. The CDR3 nucleotides read TGCGCCAGCAGCTTGGCAGGGGGCGCGCCCGGCTACACCTTC. V gene TRBV5-1 combines with J gene TRBJ1-2; TRBD1 matches 8 bases. After removal of 0 bases from V and 8 bases from J, the junction contained 6 bases not matched to a gene. CDR3 size: 14 residues. Germline loops: CDR1 SGHRS, CDR2 YFSETQ.

In DNA, the CDR3 is TGTGCCAGCAGCCTAACACCGGGGATGCAAGAGACCCAGTACTTC. It yields the protein CASSLTPGMQETQYF. The V call is TRBV7-2, the J call TRBJ2-5; a weak D match, TRBD2 (5 bases). The germline gives CDR1 SGHTA, CDR2 FQGNSA. V lost 5 bases and J 2 bases, leaving 15 bases between the germline ends. This CDR3 spans 15 amino acids.

The genes are TRBV4-1 and TRBJ1-2, with 8 bases that match TRBD1. Losses at the gene ends were 0 bases for V and 7 bases for J; bases not matched to a gene: 13. The V gene's germline CDR1 is MGHRA and CDR2 YSYEKL. The CDR3 has 17 amino acids. The CDR3 coding sequence is TGCGCCAGCAGCCAAGATCGAGCAGGGGGCACTCGACTTGGCTACACCTTC. This translates into CASSQDRAGGTRLGYTF.

This clone was seen a single time. The rearrangement uses TRBV3-1 (or the pseudogene TRBV3-2) and TRBJ2-2; maybe TRBD1 (5 bases). Trimming cost V 3 bases and J 3 bases, with 5 bases left between them. Per the germline V gene, CDR1 is LGHDT and CDR2 is YNNKEL (reference sequence). This CDR3 is 13 amino acids long. Here the CDR3 DNA reads TGTGCCAGCAGCCAGACAGACACCGGGGAGCTGTTTTTT. Translating gives CASSQTDTGELFF.

This chain uses TRBV6-5 with TRBJ1-1, with no clear D. The CDR3 consists of 13 residues. The germline V gene encodes CDR1 MNHEY and CDR2 SVGAGI. V was clipped by 6 bases and J by 1 base, with 9 bases between them. The CDR3 bases are TGTGCCAGCAGATTATCGGGGAACACTGAAGCTTTCTTT. As protein: CASRLSGNTEAFF.

This chain joins TRBV12-3 or TRBV12-4 and TRBJ1-2, with 7 bases identical to TRBD1. V gave up 6 bases and J gave up 4 bases; unmatched junction bases: 5. There are 13 residues in the CDR3. The DNA of the CDR3 is TGTGCCAGCAGCGGAGGGGGCGGCTATGGCTACACCTTC. Protein product: CASSGGGGYGYTF.

This clone has only a few counts. The V gene is TRBV7-6, the J gene TRBJ2-2, with 12 bases that match TRBD2. Germline-derived CDR1 and CDR2 are SGHVS and FNYEAQ. CDR3 length equals 17 residues. V was clipped by 5 bases and J by 4 bases; unmatched bases: 8. This CDR3 is CASSLTLAGGPTGELFF. CDR3 DNA sequence: TGTGCCAGCAGCCTGACCCTAGCGGGGGGGCCCACCGGGGAGCTGTTTTTT.

This clone was recorded once. The chain recombines TRBV19 with TRBJ2-5; TRBD1 might be the D (5 bases). V gave up 5 bases and J gave up 3 bases, with 13 bases separating them. There are 14 residues in the CDR3. CDR1 is LNHDA, CDR2 SQIVND, per germline (reference sequence). The CDR3 DNA is TGTGCCAGTAGTTTGGGCCAAGGGGAAGAGACCCAGTACTTC. It yields the protein CASSLGQGEETQYF. Looking up the rest from reference TRBV19 and TRBJ2-5 gives the full variable domain: DGGITQSPKYLFRKEGQNVTLSCEQNLNHDAMYWYRQDPGQGLRLIYYSQIVNDFQKGDIAEGYSVSREKKESFPLTVTSAQKNPTAFYLCASSLGQGEETQYFGPGTRLLVL.

This clone has a handful of counts. The chain joins TRBV24-1 to TRBJ2-1, with TRBD2 matching over 10 bases. In germline, CDR1 is KGHDR, CDR2 SFDVKD. The CDR3 is 13 residues long. V gave up 9 bases and J gave up 5 bases; unmatched junction bases: 3. CDR3 protein: CATQGLADNEQFF. For the CDR3, the DNA is TGTGCCACCCAAGGACTAGCGGACAATGAGCAGTTCTTC.

In this sample, this clone turned up once. The chain couples TRBV18 to TRBJ1-6, with TRBD1 as a possible D gene (5 bases). The CDR3 has 15 amino acids. From germline, CDR1 is KGHSH and CDR2 LQKENI. V was shortened by 4 bases and J by 5 bases, with 12 bases between the two germline ends. The CDR3 sequence: CASSLVGQNNSPLHF. In DNA form, the CDR3 reads TGTGCCAGCTCACTAGTCGGACAAAATAATTCACCCCTCCACTTT.

This rearrangement joins TRBV19 to TRBJ2-7, with TRBD2 matching 9 bases. The CDR3 has 15 amino acids. V lost 4 bases, J lost 4 bases, and 8 bases stayed unmatched. The V gene's germline CDR1 is LNHDA and CDR2 SQIVND (reference sequence). CDR3 amino acids: CASSSGRLADYEQYF. For the CDR3, the DNA is TGTGCCAGTAGTAGCGGTCGACTAGCGGATTACGAGCAGTACTTC.

For the CDR3, the DNA is TGTGCCAGAAGCCTTCTTGGGGGGAATGAGCAGTTCTTC. Its translation is CARSLLGGNEQFF. V gene TRBV5-3 combines with J gene TRBJ2-1; D possibly corresponds to TRBD2 (6 bases). TRBV5-3 is marked as an open reading frame, function uncertain. This CDR3 comprises 13 residues. V lost 4 bases and J 7 bases, leaving 12 bases between the germline ends.

The V and J genes are TRBV27 and TRBJ1-6; 7 positions match TRBD1. The germline V gene has CDR1 MNHEY and CDR2 SMNVEV (reference sequence). The CDR3 is 15 residues long. The trim removed 6 bases at V and 0 bases at J, leaving 2 bases unmatched. CDR3 DNA: TGTGCCAGCAGGGGGGACAGCTCCTATAATTCACCCCTCCACTTT. This sequence encodes CASRGDSSYNSPLHF.

The chain uses TRBV7-2 and TRBJ2-7, with 7 bases identical to TRBD2. The junction had 8 bases not matched to a gene; V was cut back by 1 base and J by 2 bases. The CDR3 runs 16 residues. The V gene's germline CDR1 is SGHTA and CDR2 FQGNSA. CDR3 sequence: CASSLGHRGVAYEQYF. The CDR3 DNA reads as TGTGCCAGCAGCTTAGGTCATCGGGGGGTAGCCTACGAGCAGTACTTC.

J is TRBJ1-5 and V is TRBV19; the match to TRBD1 covers 8 bases. Trimming cost V 8 bases and J 7 bases; bases outside gene matches: 10. Germline assignment: CDR1 LNHDA and CDR2 SQIVND (reference sequence). The CDR3 has 14 amino acids. The CDR3 sequence: CASREGQGGQPQHF. The CDR3, as DNA: TGTGCCAGTCGCGAAGGACAGGGAGGGCAGCCCCAGCATTTT.

The chain links TRBV6-2 or TRBV6-3 to TRBJ2-1; 7 nucleotides line up with TRBD1. V was clipped by 2 bases and J by 4 bases; unmatched bases: 2. The CDR3 contains 14 residues. Germline assignment: CDR1 MNHEY and CDR2 SVGEGT. CDR3 residues: CASSYGQVYNEQFF. The DNA for the CDR3 is TGTGCCAGCAGTTACGGACAGGTTTACAATGAGCAGTTCTTC.

This chain uses TRBV24-1 with TRBJ1-2; D not resolved. The germline V and J ends were trimmed by 0 bases and 10 bases, with 8 bases remaining between them. CDR1 is KGHDR and CDR2 is SFDVKD in the germline V gene. The CDR3 is made up of 12 amino acids. DNA of the CDR3: TGTGCCACCAGTGATTTGCGAGCCTACTACACCTTC. Translated: CATSDLRAYYTF.

The chain combines TRBV7-2 with TRBJ1-2; no firm D call. Trimming took off 0 bases at V and 8 bases at J, with 7 bases between the two ends. Germline CDR1 SGHTA, CDR2 FQGNSA. The CDR3 is made up of 12 amino acids. The CDR3 DNA reads as TGTGCCAGCAGCTTAGCGAGCCGGGGCTACACCTTC. Translation: CASSLASRGYTF.

The chain links TRBV20-1 to TRBJ2-7; a possible D gene is TRBD2 (5 bases). V dropped 3 bases and J dropped 5 bases, with 14 bases sitting between them. The CDR3 spans 13 residues. Per the germline V gene, CDR1 is DFQATT and CDR2 is SNEGSKA (reference sequence). CDR3: CSASIAGPNEQYF. The CDR3 DNA sequence: TGCAGTGCTAGTATCGCGGGTCCCAACGAGCAGTACTTC.

This clone was seen just once. V is TRBV2 and J is TRBJ1-6, with unresolved D. The V and J ends lost 6 bases and 5 bases respectively, with 11 bases between them. This CDR3 comprises 14 residues. Germline lookup yields CDR1 SNHLY and CDR2 FYNNEI. The CDR3 sequence is CASRGGLHNSPLHF. The CDR3 DNA sequence: TGTGCCAGCAGGGGAGGACTCCATAATTCACCCCTCCACTTT.

The CDR3 DNA is TGTGCCAGTACCCTAGCGGGGTCACACAATGAGCAGTTCTTC. It is translated as CASTLAGSHNEQFF. This chain joins TRBV19 and TRBJ2-1; 9 nucleotides match TRBD2. With V trimmed by 7 bases and J by 5 bases, 6 bases remained unmatched. This CDR3 contains 14 residues. Germline V gene sequence: CDR1 LNHDA, CDR2 SQIVND (reference sequence).

About this clone: This same CDR3 is encoded by further DNA sequences in the sample. The J gene is TRBJ2-7, the V gene TRBV4-3; 9 bases are shared with TRBD1. Losses at the gene ends were 0 bases for V and 2 bases for J; bases not matched to a gene: 5. This CDR3 is 16 amino acids long. Germline CDR1 and CDR2: LGHNA and YSLEER. As DNA, the CDR3 is TGCGCCAGCAGCCAAGATCACAGGGGGCGTGCCTACGAGCAGTACTTC. It specifies CASSQDHRGRAYEQYF.

The chain joins TRBV24-1 to TRBJ1-2; 8 nucleotides match TRBD1. V dropped 3 bases and J dropped 4; count of bases not matched to a gene: 3. Germline V lookup: CDR1 KGHDR, CDR2 SFDVKD. The CDR3 sequence is 14 residues long. This CDR3 reads CATSDPDRAYGYTF. For the CDR3, the DNA is TGTGCCACCAGTGATCCGGACAGGGCCTATGGCTACACCTTC.

This chain uses TRBV16 with TRBJ2-2; TRBD1 matches 7 bases. The V gene end was trimmed by 4 bases and the J gene end by 2 bases; junction bases not matched to a gene: 7. There are 16 residues in the CDR3. Germline CDR1 and CDR2: KGHSY and FQNENV. Here the CDR3 DNA reads TGTGCCAGCAGCCGGCCCGGGACAGCCAACACCGGGGAGCTGTTTTTT. Amino acid sequence: CASSRPGTANTGELFF.

The chain joins TRBV2 to TRBJ1-6; D gene ambiguous. Germline assignment: CDR1 SNHLY and CDR2 FYNNEI. V dropped 7 bases and J dropped 8 bases, with 9 bases sitting between them. This CDR3 has 12 amino acids. CDR3 sequence: CASTLVDSPLHF. CDR3 nucleotides: TGTGCCAGCACCCTAGTAGATTCACCCCTCCACTTT.

The rearrangement links TRBV18 to TRBJ1-3; the match to TRBD1 covers 10 bases. V shed 3 bases and J 7 bases; nucleotides not matched to a gene: 9. Germline CDR1 KGHSH, CDR2 LQKENI. CDR3 length: 16 amino acids. Here the CDR3 reads CASSPSGQGYANTIYF. CDR3 bases: TGTGCCAGCTCACCCTCGGGACAGGGGTATGCGAACACCATATATTTT.

The chain has TRBV4-1 and TRBJ1-2; 7 bases line up with TRBD1. Germline CDR1 MGHRA, CDR2 YSYEKL. The J segment lost 0 bases and the V segment lost 1 base, leaving 2 bases of the junction unmatched. This CDR3 is 15 amino acids long. The CDR3, as DNA: TGCGCCAGCAGCCAAGGTCAGGGGGCTAACTATGGCTACACCTTC. Protein sequence: CASSQGQGANYGYTF.

This clone was seen just once. This rearrangement joins TRBV19 to TRBJ1-5; D possibly corresponds to TRBD1 (6 bases). The CDR3 totals 14 residues. Trimming removed 3 bases at V and 6 bases at J, with 12 bases between. CDR1 and CDR2 (germline): LNHDA, SQIVND (reference sequence). CDR3 coding DNA: TGTGCCAGTAGTATGGGGACACACCGTCAGCCCCAGCATTTT. Its protein product is CASSMGTHRQPQHF.

This clone turned up a few times. The chain links TRBV5-1 to TRBJ1-1, with 8 nucleotides matching TRBD1. This CDR3 is 16 amino acids long. The ends lost 2 bases at V and 3 bases at J; junction bases unmatched: 9. From germline, CDR1 is SGHRS and CDR2 YFSETQ. CDR3 in DNA: TGCGCCAGCAGCTTAGGACAGGGTCGGTGGGACACTGAAGCTTTCTTT. This gives the protein CASSLGQGRWDTEAFF.

The chain employs TRBV7-9 and TRBJ2-6; D possibly corresponds to TRBD1 (5 bases). V shed 10 bases and J shed 0 bases, with 13 bases lying between them. From germline, CDR1 is SEHNR and CDR2 FQNEAQ (reference sequence). The CDR3 loop spans 15 amino acids. CDR3 coding DNA: TGTGCCACGCCGTGGACATTCTCTGGGGCCAACGTCCTGACTTTC. Amino acid sequence: CATPWTFSGANVLTF.